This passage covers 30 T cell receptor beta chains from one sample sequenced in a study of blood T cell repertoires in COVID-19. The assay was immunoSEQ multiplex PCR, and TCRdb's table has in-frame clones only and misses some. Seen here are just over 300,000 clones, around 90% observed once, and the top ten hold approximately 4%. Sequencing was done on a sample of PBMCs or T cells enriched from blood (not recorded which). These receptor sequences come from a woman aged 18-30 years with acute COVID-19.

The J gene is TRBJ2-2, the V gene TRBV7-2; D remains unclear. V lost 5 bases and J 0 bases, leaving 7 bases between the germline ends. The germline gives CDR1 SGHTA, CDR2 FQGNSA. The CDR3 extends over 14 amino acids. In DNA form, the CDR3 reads TGTGCCAGCAGCCCTCGCGCGAACACCGGGGAGCTGTTTTTT. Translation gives CASSPRANTGELFF.

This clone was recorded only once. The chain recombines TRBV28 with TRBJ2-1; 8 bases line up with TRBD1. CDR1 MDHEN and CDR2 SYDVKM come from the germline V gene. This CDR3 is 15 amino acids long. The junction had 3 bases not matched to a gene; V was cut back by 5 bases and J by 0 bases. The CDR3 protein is CASSPGQASYNEQFF. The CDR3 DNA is TGTGCCAGCAGTCCGGGACAGGCCTCCTACAATGAGCAGTTCTTC.

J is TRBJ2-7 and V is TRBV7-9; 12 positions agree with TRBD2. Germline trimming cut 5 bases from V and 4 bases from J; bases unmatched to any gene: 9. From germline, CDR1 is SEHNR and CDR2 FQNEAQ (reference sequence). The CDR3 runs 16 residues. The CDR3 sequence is CASSALGLAGFYEQYF. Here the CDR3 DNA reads TGTGCCAGCAGCGCACTTGGACTAGCGGGATTTTACGAGCAGTACTTC.

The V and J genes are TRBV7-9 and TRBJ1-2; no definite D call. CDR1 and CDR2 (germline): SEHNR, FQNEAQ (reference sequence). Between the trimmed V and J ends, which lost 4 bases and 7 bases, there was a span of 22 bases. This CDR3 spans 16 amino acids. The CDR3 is CASSSLAMDGEGGYTF. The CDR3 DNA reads TGTGCCAGCAGCTCCCTCGCGATGGACGGGGAGGGTGGCTACACCTTC.

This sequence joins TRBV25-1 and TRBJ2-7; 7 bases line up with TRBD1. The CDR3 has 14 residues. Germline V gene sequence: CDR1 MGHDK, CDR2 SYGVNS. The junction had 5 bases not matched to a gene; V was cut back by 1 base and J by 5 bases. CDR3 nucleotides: TGTGCCAGCAGTGAATCCCACAGGGGAAACGAGCAGTACTTC. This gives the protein CASSESHRGNEQYF.

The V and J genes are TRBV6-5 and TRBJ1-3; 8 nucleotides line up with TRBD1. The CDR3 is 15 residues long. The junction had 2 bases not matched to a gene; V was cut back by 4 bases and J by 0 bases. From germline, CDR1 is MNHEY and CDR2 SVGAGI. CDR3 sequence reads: CASSLTGDSGNTIYF. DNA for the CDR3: TGTGCCAGCAGTTTGACAGGGGACTCTGGAAACACCATATATTTT.

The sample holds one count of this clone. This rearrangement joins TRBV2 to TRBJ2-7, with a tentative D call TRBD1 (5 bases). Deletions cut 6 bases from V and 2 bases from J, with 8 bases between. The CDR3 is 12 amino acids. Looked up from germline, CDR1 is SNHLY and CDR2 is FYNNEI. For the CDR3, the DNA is TGTGCCAGCAGGAAGACAGCCTACGAGCAGTACTTC. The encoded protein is CASRKTAYEQYF.

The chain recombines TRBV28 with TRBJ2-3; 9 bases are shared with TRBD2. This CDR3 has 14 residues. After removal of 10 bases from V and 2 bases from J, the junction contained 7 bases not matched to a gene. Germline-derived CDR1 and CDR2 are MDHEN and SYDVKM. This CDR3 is CAISTSGYTDTQYF. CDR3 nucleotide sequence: TGTGCCATTTCGACTAGCGGATACACAGATACGCAGTATTTT.

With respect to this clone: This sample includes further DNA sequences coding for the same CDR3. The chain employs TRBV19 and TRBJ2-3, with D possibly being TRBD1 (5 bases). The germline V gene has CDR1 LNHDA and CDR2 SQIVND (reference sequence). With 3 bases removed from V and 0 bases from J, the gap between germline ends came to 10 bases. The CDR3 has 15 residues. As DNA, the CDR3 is TGTGCCAGTAGTATCGGGCAGGGTAGCACAGATACGCAGTATTTT. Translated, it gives CASSIGQGSTDTQYF.

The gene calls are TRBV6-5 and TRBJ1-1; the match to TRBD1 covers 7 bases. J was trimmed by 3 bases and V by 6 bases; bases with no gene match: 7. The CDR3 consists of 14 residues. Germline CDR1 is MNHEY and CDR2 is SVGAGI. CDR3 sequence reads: CASSKGQPYTEAFF. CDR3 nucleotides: TGTGCCAGCAGCAAGGGACAGCCATACACTGAAGCTTTCTTT.

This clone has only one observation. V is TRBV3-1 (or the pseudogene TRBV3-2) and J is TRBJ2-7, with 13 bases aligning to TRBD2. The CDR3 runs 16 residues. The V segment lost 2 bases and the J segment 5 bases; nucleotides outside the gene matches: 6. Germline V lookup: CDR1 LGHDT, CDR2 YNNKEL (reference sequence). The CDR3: CASSQHGLAGENEQYF. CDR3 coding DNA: TGTGCCAGCAGCCAACACGGACTAGCGGGAGAGAACGAGCAGTACTTC.

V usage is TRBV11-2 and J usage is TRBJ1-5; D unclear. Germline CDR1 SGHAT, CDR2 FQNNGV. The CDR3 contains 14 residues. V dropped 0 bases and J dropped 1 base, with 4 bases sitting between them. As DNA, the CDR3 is TGTGCCAGCAGCTTAGATCCGAGCAATCAGCCCCAGCATTTT. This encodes CASSLDPSNQPQHF.

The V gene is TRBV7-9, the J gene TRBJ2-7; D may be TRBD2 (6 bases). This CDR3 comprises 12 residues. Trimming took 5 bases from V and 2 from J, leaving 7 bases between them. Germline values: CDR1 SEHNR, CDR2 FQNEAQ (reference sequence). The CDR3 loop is CASSPGAYEQYF. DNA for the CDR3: TGTGCCAGCAGCCCGGGGGCCTACGAGCAGTACTTC.

The CDR3: CASTPREGENTEAFF. The CDR3 coding sequence is TGTGCCAGCACTCCGAGGGAGGGGGAGAACACTGAAGCTTTCTTT. The chain couples TRBV18 to TRBJ1-1, with D perhaps matching TRBD1 (6 bases). Trimming cost V 8 bases and J 1 base, with 17 bases left between them. This CDR3 has 15 residues. Germline V gene sequence: CDR1 KGHSH, CDR2 LQKENI. Full variable domain (remainder filled in from reference TRBV18 and TRBJ1-1): NAGVMQNPRHLVRRRGQEARLRCSPMKGHSHVYWYRQLPEEGLKFMVYLQKENIIDESGMPKERFSAEFPKEGPSILRIQQVVRGDSAAYFCASTPREGENTEAFFGQGTRLTVV.

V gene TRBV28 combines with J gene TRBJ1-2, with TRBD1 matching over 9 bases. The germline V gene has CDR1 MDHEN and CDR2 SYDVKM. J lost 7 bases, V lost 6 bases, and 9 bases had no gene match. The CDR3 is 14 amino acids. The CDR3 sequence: CASRDGQGKGGYTF. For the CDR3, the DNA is TGTGCCAGCAGGGATGGACAGGGGAAGGGTGGCTACACCTTC.

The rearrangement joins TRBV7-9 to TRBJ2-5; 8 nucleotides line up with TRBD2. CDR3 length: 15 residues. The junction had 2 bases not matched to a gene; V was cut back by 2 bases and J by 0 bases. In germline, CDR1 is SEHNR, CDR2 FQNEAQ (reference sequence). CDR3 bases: TGTGCCAGCAGCTTACCTAGCGGGTACCAAGAGACCCAGTACTTC. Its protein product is CASSLPSGYQETQYF.

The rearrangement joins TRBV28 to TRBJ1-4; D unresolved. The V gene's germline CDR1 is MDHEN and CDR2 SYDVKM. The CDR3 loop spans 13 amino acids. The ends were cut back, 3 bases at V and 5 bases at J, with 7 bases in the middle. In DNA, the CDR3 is TGTGCCAGCAGTTTCAGGCAGAATGAAAAACTGTTTTTT. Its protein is CASSFRQNEKLFF.

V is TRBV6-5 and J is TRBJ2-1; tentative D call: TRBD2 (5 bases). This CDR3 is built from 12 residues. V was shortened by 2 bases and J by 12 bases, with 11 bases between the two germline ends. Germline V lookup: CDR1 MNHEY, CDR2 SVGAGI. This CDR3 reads CASSYATTAQFF. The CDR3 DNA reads TGTGCCAGCAGTTACGCGACTACCGCGCAGTTCTTC.

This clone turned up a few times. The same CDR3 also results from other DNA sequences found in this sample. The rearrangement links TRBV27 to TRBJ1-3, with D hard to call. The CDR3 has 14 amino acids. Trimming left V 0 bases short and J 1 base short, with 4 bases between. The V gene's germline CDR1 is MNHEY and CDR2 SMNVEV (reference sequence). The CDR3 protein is CASSLSRSGNTIYF. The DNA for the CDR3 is TGTGCCAGCAGTTTATCGAGATCTGGAAACACCATATATTTT.

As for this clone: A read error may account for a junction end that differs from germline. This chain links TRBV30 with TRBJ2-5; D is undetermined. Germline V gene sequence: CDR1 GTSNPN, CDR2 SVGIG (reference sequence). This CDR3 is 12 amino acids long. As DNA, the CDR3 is TGTGCCTGGAGTGTAGGCAGGATCCTAAGTCACTTC. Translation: CAWSVGRILSHF.

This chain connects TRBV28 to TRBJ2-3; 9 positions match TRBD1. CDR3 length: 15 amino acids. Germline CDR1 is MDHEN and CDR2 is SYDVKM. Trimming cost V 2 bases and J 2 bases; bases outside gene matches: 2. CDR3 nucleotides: TGTGCCAGCAGTTTAACACAGGGGGCCACAGATACGCAGTATTTT. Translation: CASSLTQGATDTQYF.

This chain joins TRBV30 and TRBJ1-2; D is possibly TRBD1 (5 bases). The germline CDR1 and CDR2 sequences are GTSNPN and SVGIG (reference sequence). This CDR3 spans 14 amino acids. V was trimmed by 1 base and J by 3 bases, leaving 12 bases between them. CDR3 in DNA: TGTGCCTGGAGTGGGGGCCCGAATGACTATGGCTACACCTTC. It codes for CAWSGGPNDYGYTF.

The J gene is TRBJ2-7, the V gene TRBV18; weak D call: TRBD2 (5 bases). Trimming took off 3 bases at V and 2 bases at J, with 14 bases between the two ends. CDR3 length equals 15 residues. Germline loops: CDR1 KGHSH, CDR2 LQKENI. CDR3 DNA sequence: TGTGCCAGCTCACCTTCCCTTCTCGGGGCCTACGAGCAGTACTTC. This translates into CASSPSLLGAYEQYF.

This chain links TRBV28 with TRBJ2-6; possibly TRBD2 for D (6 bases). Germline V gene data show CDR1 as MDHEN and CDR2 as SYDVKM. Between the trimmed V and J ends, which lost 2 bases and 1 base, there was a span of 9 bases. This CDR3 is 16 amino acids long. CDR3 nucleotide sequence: TGTGCCAGCAGTTTACCCCGGGGGTCTGGGGCCAACGTCCTGACTTTC. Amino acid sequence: CASSLPRGSGANVLTF.

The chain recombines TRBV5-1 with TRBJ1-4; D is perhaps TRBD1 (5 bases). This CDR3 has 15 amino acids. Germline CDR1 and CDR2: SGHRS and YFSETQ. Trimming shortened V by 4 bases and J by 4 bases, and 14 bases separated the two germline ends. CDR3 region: CASSPGTGNNEKLFF. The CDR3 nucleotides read TGCGCCAGCAGCCCCGGGACTGGGAATAATGAAAAACTGTTTTTT.

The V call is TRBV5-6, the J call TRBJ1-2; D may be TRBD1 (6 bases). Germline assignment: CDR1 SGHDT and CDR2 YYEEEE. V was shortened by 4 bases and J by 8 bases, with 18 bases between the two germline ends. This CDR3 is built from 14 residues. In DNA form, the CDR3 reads TGTGCCAGCAGCGTCGAATACAGGGTAGAAGGCTACACCTTC. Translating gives CASSVEYRVEGYTF.

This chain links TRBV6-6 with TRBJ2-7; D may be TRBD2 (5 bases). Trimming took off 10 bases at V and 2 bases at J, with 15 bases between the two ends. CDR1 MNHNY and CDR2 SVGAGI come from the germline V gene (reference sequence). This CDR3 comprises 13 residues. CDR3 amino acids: CATMRAEAYEQYF. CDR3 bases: TGTGCCACAATGAGGGCTGAAGCCTACGAGCAGTACTTC.

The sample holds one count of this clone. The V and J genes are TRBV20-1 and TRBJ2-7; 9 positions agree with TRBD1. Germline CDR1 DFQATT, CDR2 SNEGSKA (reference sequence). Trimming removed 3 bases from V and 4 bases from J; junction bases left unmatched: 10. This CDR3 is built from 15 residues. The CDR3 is CSASFVGQGQYEQYF. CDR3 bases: TGCAGTGCTAGTTTTGTGGGACAGGGACAGTACGAGCAGTACTTC.

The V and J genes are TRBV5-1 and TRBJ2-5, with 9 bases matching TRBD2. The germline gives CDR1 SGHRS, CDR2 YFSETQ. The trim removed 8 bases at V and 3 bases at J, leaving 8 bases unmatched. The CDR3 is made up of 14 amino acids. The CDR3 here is CASKMASGEETQYF. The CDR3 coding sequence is TGCGCCAGTAAGATGGCTAGCGGGGAAGAGACCCAGTACTTC.

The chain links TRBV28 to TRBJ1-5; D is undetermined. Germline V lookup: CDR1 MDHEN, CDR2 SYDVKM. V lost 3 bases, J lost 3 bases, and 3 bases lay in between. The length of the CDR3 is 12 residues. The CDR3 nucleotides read TGTGCCAGCAGTTTGGCCAATCAGCCCCAGCATTTT. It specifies CASSLANQPQHF.